Sequencing of this TCR beta chain was carried out in a study of regulatory and conventional T cells in RAG deficiency. Points on this clone: Additional DNA sequences in this sample encode the identical CDR3.

This table comes from immunoSEQ multiplex PCR, and its TCRdb copy is limited to in-frame clones, with some not included. The sample shows under 7,500 clones, 90% to 95% of them seen only once. Regulatory T cells were sorted from blood as CD4+ CD25-high CD127-low cells. CDR1 LNHDA and CDR2 SQIVND come from the germline V gene (reference sequence). V was cut by 0 bases and J by 7 bases, with 6 bases left in between. This CDR3 region has 12 residues. These data are also associated with another study on regulatory T cells. As reported in that work: Primers: 52 TRBV forward and 13 TRBJ reverse.

V usage is TRBV19 and J usage is TRBJ1-2; maybe TRBD1 (5 bases). This TCR came from a human donor in good health. The sequenced material came from CD127- CD25+ CD4+ Tregs sorted from blood. The CDR3 nucleotides are TGTGCCAGTAGTATAGATCAGGGTGGCTACACCTTC. Its protein product is CASSIDQGGYTF.